The entry below gives a single TCR beta chain sequence along with its context. Its antigen is still unknown. Per the germline V gene, CDR1 is LGHNA and CDR2 is YSLEER. V shed 2 bases and J 9 bases; nucleotides not matched to a gene: 8. This CDR3 contains 14 residues. PCR employed 60 Vbeta and 13 Jbeta primers. TCRdb's copy holds only in-frame clones and misses some; the assay was immunoSEQ multiplex PCR. Altogether 180,000 or so clones are present, 82% being singletons, with the ten largest covering about 0.094%. This specimen belongs to a study of cytomegalovirus exposure and HLA in healthy donors. Study overall: A preliminary data release comprised approximately 85 million unique TCRs obtained from HLA-typed donors. Study-wide points: It was only CMV serostatus that was available as immune exposure information. A cluster of highly shared sequence variants was likely a sequencing artifact. It was shown in a later analysis that HLA-associated TCR beta chains were more clonally expanded than other, equally common chains.

The sequence came from a boy younger than 10 in good health and CMV-seronegative. The chain carries TRBV4-3 and TRBJ1-1; 8 bases are a match to TRBD1. What was sequenced was PBMCs. The CDR3 region is CASSQPRGTGKAFF. In nucleotides, the CDR3 is TGCGCCAGCAGCCAACCGCGGGGGACAGGTAAAGCTTTCTTT.